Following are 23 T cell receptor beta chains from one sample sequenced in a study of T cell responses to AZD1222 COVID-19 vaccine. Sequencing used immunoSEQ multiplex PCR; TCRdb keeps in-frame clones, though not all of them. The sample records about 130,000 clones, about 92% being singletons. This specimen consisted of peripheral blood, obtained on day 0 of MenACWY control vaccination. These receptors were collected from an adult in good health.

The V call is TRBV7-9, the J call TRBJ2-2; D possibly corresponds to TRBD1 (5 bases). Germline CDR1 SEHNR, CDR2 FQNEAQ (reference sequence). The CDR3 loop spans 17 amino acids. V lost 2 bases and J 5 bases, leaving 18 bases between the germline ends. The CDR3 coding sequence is TGTGCCAGCAGCTTATCCGGGCCAGGGCGGAGTACCGGGGAGCTGTTTTTT. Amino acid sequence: CASSLSGPGRSTGELFF. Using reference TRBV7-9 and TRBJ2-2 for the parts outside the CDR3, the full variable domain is DTGVSQNPRHKITKRGQNVTFRCDPISEHNRLYWYRQTLGQGPEFLTYFQNEAQLEKSRLLSDRFSAERPKGSFSTLEIQRTEQGDSAMYLCASSLSGPGRSTGELFFGEGSRLTVL.

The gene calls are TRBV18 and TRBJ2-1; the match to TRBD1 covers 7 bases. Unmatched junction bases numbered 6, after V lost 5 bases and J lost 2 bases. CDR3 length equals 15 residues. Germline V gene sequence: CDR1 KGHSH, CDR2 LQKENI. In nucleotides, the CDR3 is TGTGCCAGCTCATTACAGGGGAGCACCTACAATGAGCAGTTCTTC. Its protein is CASSLQGSTYNEQFF.

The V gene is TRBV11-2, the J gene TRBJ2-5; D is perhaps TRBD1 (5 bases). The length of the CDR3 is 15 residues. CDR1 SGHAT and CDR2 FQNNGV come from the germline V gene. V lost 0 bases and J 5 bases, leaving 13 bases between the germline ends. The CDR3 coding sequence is TGTGCCAGCAGCTTAGATCGTCACAGGTGGGAGACCCAGTACTTC. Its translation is CASSLDRHRWETQYF.

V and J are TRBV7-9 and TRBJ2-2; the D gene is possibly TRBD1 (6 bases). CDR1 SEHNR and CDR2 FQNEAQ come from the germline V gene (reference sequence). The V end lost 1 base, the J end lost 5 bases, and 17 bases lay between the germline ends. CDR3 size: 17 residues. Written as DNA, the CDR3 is TGTGCCAGCAGCTTAGGAGGTTCGGGCAGGGGAACCGGGGAGCTGTTTTTT. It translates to CASSLGGSGRGTGELFF.

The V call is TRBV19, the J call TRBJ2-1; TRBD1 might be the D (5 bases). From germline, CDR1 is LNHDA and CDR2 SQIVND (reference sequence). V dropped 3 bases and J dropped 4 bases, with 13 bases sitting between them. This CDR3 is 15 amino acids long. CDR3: CASSMTAGRYNEQFF. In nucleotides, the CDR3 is TGTGCCAGTAGTATGACGGCAGGGCGGTACAATGAGCAGTTCTTC.

CDR3 nucleotides: TGTGCCAGCAGCCAAGATTTCGCTATCTTCCAAGAGACCCAGTACTTC. Translated: CASSQDFAIFQETQYF. The V and J genes are TRBV14 and TRBJ2-5; D call uncertain. Per the germline V gene, CDR1 is SGHDN and CDR2 is FVKESK. The ends were cut back, 0 bases at V and 1 base at J, with 12 bases in the middle. The CDR3 runs 16 residues.

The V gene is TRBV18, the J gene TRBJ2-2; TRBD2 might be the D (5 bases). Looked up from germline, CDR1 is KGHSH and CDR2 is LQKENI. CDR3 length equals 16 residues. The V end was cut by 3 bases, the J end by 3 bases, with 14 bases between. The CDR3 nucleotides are TGTGCCAGCTCACCTCTGGGCGGGTCCTACACCGGGGAGCTGTTTTTT. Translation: CASSPLGGSYTGELFF.

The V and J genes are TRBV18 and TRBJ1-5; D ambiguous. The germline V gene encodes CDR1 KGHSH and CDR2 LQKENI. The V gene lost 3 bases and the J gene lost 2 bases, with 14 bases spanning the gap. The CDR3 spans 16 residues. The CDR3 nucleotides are TGTGCCAGCTCACCTTCTGGATCCAGTGGCAATCAGCCCCAGCATTTT. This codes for CASSPSGSSGNQPQHF. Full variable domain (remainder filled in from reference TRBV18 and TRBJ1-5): NAGVMQNPRHLVRRRGQEARLRCSPMKGHSHVYWYRQLPEEGLKFMVYLQKENIIDESGMPKERFSAEFPKEGPSILRIQQVVRGDSAAYFCASSPSGSSGNQPQHFGDGTRLSIL.

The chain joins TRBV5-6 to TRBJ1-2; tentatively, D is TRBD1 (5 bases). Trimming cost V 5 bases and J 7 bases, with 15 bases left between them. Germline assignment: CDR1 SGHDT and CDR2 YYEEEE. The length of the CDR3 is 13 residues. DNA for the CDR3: TGTGCCAGCAGAGTGACAGTGGGTTTTGGCTACACCTTC. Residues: CASRVTVGFGYTF.

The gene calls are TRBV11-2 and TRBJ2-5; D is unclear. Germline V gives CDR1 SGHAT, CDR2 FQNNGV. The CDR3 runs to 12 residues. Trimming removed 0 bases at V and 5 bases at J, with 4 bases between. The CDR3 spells CASSLEWETQYF. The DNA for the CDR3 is TGTGCCAGCAGCTTAGAGTGGGAGACCCAGTACTTC.

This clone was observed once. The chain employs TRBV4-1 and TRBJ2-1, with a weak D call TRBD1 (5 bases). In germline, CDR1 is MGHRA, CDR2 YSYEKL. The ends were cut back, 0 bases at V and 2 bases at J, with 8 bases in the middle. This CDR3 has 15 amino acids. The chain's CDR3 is CASSQDRATYNEQFF. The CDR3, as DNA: TGCGCCAGCAGCCAAGACAGGGCTACCTACAATGAGCAGTTCTTC.

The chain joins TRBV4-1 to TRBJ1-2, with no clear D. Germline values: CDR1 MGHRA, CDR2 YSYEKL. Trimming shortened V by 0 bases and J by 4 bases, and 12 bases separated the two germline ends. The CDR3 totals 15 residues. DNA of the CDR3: TGCGCCAGCAGCCAAGAGGAAAGGGAAGGCTATGGCTACACCTTC. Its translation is CASSQEEREGYGYTF.

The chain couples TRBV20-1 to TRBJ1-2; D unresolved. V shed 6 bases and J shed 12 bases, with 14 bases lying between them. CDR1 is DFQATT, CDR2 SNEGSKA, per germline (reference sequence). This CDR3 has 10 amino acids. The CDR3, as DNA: TGCAGTGCCACTCAATTGGGCCACACCTTC. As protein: CSATQLGHTF.

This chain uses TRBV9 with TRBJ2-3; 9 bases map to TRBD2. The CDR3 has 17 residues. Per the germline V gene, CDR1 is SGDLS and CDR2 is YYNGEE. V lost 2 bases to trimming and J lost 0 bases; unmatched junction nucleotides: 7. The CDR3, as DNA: TGTGCCAGCAGCGTGGACCTAGCGGGGAAAAGCACAGATACGCAGTATTTT. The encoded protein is CASSVDLAGKSTDTQYF. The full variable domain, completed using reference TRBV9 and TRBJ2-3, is DSGVTQTPKHLITATGQRVTLRCSPRSGDLSVYWYQQSLDQGLQFLIQYYNGEERAKGNILERFSAQQFPDLHSELNLSSLELGDSALYFCASSVDLAGKSTDTQYFGPGTRLTVL.

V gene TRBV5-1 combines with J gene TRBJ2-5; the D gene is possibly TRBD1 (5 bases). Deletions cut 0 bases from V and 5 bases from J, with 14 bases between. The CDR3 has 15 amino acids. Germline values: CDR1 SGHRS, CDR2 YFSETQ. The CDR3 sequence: CASSLGTLKGETQYF. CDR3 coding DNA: TGCGCCAGCAGCTTGGGGACCCTTAAGGGGGAGACCCAGTACTTC.

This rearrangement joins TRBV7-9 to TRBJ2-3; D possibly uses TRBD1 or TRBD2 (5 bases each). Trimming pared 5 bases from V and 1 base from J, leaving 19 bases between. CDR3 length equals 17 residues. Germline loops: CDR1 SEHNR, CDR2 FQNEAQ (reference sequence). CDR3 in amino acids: CASSARDLGWGTDTQYF. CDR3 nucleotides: TGTGCCAGCAGCGCCCGGGACCTCGGTTGGGGCACAGATACGCAGTATTTT.

CDR3 residues: CASSFGTSGSSYEQYF. The CDR3 nucleotides are TGCGCCAGCAGTTTTGGGACTAGCGGGAGCTCCTACGAGCAGTACTTC. The rearrangement links TRBV5-1 to TRBJ2-7, with 14 bases identical to TRBD2. The CDR3 extends over 16 amino acids. The V segment lost 5 bases and the J segment 0 bases; nucleotides outside the gene matches: 4. Germline lookup yields CDR1 SGHRS and CDR2 YFSETQ.

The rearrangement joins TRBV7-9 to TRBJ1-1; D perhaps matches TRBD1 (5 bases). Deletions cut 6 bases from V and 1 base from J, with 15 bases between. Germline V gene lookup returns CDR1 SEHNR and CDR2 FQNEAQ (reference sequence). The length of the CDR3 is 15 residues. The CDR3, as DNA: TGTGCCAGCAGTCCGATCGGGGCCCCGAACACTGAAGCTTTCTTT. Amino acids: CASSPIGAPNTEAFF. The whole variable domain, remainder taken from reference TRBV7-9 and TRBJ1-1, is DTGVSQNPRHKITKRGQNVTFRCDPISEHNRLYWYRQTLGQGPEFLTYFQNEAQLEKSRLLSDRFSAERPKGSFSTLEIQRTEQGDSAMYLCASSPIGAPNTEAFFGQGTRLTVV.

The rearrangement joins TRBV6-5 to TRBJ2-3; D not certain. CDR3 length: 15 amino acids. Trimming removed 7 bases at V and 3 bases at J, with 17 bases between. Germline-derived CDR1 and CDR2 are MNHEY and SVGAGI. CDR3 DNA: TGTGCCAGCACCCTAAGACGAGGTTTTACAGATACGCAGTATTTT. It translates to CASTLRRGFTDTQYF.

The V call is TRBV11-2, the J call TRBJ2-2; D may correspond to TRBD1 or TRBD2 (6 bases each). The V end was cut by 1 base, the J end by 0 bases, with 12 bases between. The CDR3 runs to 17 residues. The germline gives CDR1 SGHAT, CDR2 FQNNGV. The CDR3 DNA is TGTGCCAGCAGCTTAGTGGGGGGCAGCGCGAACACCGGGGAGCTGTTTTTT. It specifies CASSLVGGSANTGELFF.

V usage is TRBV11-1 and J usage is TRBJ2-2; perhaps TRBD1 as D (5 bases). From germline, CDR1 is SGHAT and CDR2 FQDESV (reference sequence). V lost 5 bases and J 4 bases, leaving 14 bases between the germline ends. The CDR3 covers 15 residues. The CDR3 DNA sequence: TGTGCCAGCAGCATTCAGGGTGGTGCCACCGGGGAGCTGTTTTTT. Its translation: CASSIQGGATGELFF.

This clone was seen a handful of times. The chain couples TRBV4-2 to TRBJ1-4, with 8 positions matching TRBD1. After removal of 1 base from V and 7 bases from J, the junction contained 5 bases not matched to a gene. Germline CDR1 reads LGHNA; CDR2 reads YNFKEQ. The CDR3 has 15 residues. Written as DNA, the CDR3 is TGTGCCAGCAGCCAAGTCGACAGGGGACCTGAAAAACTGTTTTTT. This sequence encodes CASSQVDRGPEKLFF.

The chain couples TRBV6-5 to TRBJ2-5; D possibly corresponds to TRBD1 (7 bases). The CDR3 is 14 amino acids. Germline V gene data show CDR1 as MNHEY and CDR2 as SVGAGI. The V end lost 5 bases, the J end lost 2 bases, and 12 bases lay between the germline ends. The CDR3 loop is CASSRGTEQETQYF. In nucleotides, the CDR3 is TGTGCCAGCAGTCGCGGGACAGAGCAAGAGACCCAGTACTTC.